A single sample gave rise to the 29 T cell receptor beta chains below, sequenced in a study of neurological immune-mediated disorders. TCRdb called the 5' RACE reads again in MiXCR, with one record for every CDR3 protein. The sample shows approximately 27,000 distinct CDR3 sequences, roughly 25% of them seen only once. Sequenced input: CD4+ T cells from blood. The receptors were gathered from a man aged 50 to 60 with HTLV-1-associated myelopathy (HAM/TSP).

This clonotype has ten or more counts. The CDR3 nucleotides read TGTGCCAGCAGCTCCGAGGGGGACAGGGGCTCCTACGAGCAGTACTTC. This sequence encodes CASSSEGDRGSYEQYF. The chain has TRBV13 and TRBJ2-7; 10 bases map to TRBD1. This CDR3 is built from 16 residues. Germline loops: CDR1 PRHDT, CDR2 FYEKMQ (reference sequence). Trimming cost V 4 bases and J 0 bases; bases outside gene matches: 6.

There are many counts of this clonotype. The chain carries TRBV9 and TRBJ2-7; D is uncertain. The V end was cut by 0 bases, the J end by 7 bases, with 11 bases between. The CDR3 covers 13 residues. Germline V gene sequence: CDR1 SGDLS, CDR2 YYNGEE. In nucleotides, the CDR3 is TGTGCCAGCAGCGTAGCCCCGACCCTAGAGCAGTACTTC. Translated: CASSVAPTLEQYF.

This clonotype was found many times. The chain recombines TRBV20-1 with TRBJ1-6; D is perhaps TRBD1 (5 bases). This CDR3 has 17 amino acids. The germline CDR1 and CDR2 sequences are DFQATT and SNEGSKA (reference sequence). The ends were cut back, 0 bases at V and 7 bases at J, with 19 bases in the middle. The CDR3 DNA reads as TGCAGTGCTAGAGATTTCAGGGCTGGGGCGGGGAATTCACCCCTCCACTTT. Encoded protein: CSARDFRAGAGNSPLHF.

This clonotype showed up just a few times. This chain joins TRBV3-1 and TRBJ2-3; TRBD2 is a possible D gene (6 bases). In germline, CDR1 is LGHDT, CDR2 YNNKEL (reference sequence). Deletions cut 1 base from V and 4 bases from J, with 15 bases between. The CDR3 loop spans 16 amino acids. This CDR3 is CASSQVGQGGADTQYF. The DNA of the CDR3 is TGTGCCAGCAGCCAAGTCGGGCAGGGAGGCGCAGATACGCAGTATTTT.

The CDR3 is CASSLVKGAGEKLFF. The CDR3 DNA reads TGTGCCAGCAGCTTAGTCAAGGGGGCAGGGGAAAAACTGTTTTTT. The rearrangement links TRBV7-6 to TRBJ1-4, with 7 positions matching TRBD1. CDR3 length: 15 amino acids. With V trimmed by 1 base and J by 8 bases, 7 bases remained unmatched. CDR1 and CDR2 (germline): SGHVS, FNYEAQ.

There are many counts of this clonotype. The CDR3 protein is CSAEGSTYEQYF. The CDR3 coding sequence is TGCAGTGCTGAAGGATCCACCTACGAGCAGTACTTC. The chain joins TRBV20-1 to TRBJ2-7; D ambiguous. V was cut by 5 bases and J by 2 bases, with 10 bases left in between. The CDR3 runs to 12 residues. Germline V CDR1 and CDR2: DFQATT, SNEGSKA (reference sequence).

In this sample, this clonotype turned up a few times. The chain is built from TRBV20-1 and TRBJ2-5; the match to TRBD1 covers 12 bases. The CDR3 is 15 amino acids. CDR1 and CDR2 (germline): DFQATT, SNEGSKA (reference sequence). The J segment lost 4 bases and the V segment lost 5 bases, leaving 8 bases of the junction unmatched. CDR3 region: CSASSGQGAGETQYF. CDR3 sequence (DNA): TGCAGTGCTTCGTCGGGACAGGGGGCTGGAGAGACCCAGTACTTC.

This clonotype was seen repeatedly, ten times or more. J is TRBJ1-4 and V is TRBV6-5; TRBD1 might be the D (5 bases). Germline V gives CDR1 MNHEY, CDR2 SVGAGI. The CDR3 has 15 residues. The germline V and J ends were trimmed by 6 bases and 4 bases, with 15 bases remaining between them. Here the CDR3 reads CASRSGKRNNEKLFF. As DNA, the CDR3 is TGTGCCAGCAGATCAGGGAAGAGGAATAATGAAAAACTGTTTTTT.

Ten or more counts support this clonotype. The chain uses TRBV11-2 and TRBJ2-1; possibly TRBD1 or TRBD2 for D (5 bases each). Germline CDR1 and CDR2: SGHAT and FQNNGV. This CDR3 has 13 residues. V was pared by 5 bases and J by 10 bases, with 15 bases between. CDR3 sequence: CASSVRGYPEQFF. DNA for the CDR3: TGTGCCAGCAGCGTCCGGGGCTACCCCGAGCAGTTCTTC.

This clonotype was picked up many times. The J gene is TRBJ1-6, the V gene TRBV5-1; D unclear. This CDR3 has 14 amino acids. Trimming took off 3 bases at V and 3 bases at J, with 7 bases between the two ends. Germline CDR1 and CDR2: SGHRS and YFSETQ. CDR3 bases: TGCGCCAGCAGCTCCGGGGTCTATAATTCACCCCTCCACTTT. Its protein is CASSSGVYNSPLHF.

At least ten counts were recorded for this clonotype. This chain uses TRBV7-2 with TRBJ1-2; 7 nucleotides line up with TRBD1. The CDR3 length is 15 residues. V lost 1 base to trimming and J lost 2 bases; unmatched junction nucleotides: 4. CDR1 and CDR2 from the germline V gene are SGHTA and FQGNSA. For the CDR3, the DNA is TGTGCCAGCAGCTTAGGGAGGGGGCTAAACTATGGCTACACCTTC. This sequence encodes CASSLGRGLNYGYTF.

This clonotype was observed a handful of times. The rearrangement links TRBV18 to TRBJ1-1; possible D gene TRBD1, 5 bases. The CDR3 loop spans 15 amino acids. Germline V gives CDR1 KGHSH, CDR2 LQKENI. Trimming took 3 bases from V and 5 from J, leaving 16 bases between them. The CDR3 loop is CASSPPSDSVTEAFF. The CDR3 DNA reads TGTGCCAGCTCACCCCCAAGCGACAGTGTAACTGAAGCTTTCTTT.

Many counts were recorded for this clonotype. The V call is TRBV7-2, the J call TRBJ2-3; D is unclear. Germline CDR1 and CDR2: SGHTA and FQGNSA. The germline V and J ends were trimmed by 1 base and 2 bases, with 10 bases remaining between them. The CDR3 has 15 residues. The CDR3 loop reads CASSLDRTHTDTQYF. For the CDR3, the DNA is TGTGCCAGCAGCTTAGACCGAACCCACACAGATACGCAGTATTTT.

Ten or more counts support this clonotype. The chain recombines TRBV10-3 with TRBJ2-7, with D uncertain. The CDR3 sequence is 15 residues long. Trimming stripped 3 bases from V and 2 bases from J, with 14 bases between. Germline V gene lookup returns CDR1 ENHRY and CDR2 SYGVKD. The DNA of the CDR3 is TGTGCCATCAGTGACGGGCCGCAGGCCGCCTACGAGCAGTACTTC. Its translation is CAISDGPQAAYEQYF.

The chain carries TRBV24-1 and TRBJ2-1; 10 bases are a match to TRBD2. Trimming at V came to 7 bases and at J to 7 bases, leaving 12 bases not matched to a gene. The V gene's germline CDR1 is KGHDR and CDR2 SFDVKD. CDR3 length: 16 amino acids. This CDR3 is CATSDTLAGAFNEQFF. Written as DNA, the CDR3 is TGTGCCACCAGCGATACTCTAGCGGGAGCGTTTAATGAGCAGTTCTTC.

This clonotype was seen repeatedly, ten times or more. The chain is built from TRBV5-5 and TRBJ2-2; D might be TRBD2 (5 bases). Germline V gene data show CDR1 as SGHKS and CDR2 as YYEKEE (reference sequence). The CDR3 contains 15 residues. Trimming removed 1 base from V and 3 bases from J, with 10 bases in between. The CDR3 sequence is CASSLWSGYTGELFF. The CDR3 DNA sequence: TGTGCCAGCAGCTTGTGGTCGGGATACACCGGGGAGCTGTTTTTT.

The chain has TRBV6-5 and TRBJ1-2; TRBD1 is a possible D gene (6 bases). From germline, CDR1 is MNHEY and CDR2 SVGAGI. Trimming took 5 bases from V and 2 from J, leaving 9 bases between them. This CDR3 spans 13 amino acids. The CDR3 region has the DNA TGTGCCAGCAGTGTCACAGGGAACTATGGCTACACCTTC. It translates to CASSVTGNYGYTF.

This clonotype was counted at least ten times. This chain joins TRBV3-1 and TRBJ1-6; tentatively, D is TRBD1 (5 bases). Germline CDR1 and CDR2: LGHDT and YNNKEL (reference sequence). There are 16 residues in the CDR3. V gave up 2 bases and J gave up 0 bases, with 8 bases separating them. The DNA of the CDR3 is TGTGCCAGCAGCCAACGACAGAGCTCCTATAATTCACCCCTCCACTTT. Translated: CASSQRQSSYNSPLHF.

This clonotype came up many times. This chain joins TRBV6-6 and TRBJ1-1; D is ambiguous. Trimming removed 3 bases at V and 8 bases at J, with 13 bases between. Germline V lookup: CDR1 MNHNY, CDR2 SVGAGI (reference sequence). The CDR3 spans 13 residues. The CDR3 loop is CASSYEVPREAFF. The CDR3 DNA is TGTGCCAGCAGTTATGAGGTTCCCCGGGAAGCTTTCTTT.

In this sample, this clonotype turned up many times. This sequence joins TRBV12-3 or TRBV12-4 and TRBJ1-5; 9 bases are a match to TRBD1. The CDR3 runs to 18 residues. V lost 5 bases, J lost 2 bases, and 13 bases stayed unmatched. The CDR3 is CASSPVGRDRVGNQPQHF. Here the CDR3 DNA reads TGTGCCAGCAGTCCAGTAGGACGGGACAGGGTCGGCAATCAGCCCCAGCATTTT.

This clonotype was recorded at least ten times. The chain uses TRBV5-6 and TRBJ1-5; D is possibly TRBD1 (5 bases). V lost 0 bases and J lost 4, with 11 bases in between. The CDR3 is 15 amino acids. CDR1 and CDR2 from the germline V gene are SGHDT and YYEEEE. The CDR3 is CASSLGGMRNQPQHF. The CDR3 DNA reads TGTGCCAGCAGCTTGGGGGGGATGCGGAATCAGCCCCAGCATTTT.

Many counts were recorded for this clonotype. The DNA of the CDR3 is TGTGCCAGCGCTTACTGGGCGAATGAGCAGTTCTTC. Protein: CASAYWANEQFF. The rearrangement links TRBV3-1 to TRBJ2-1; D unclear. The CDR3 consists of 12 residues. V was shortened by 8 bases and J by 7 bases, with 12 bases between the two germline ends. CDR1 and CDR2 (germline): LGHDT, YNNKEL (reference sequence).

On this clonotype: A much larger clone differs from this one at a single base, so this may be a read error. CDR3 residues: CASSHGHGGYNEQFF. The CDR3 region has the DNA TGTGCCAGCAGCCACGGACATGGGGGCTACAATGAGCAGTTCTTC. The chain employs TRBV5-5 and TRBJ2-1; possibly TRBD1 or TRBD2 for D (5 bases each). The V gene's germline CDR1 is SGHKS and CDR2 YYEKEE (reference sequence). Trimming removed 4 bases from V and 3 bases from J, with 14 bases in between. This CDR3 comprises 15 residues. The whole variable domain, remainder taken from reference TRBV5-5 and TRBJ2-1, is DAGVTQSPTHLIKTRGQQVTLRCSPISGHKSVSWYQQVLGQGPQFIFQYYEKEERGRGNFPDRFSARQFPNYSSELNVNALLLGDSALYLCASSHGHGGYNEQFFGPGTRLTVL.

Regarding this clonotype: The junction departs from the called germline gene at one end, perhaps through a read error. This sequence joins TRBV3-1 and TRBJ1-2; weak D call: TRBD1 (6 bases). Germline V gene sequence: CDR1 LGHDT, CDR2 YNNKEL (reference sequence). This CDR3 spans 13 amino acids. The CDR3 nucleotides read TGTGCAAGCAGCCAGTTGGGGGCCTATGGCTACACCTTC. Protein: CASSQLGAYGYTF.

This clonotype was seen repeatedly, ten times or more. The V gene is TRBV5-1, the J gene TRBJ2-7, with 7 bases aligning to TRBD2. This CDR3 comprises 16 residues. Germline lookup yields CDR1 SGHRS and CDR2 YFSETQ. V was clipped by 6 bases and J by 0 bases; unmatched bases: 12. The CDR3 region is CASTPGGASGSYEQYF. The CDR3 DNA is TGCGCCAGCACCCCCGGAGGGGCTAGCGGCTCCTACGAGCAGTACTTC.

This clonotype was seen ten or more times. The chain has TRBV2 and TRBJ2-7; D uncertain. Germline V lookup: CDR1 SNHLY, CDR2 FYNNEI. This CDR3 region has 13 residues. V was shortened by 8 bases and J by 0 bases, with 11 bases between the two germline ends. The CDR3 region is CASAMSPSYEQYF. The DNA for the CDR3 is TGTGCCAGCGCAATGTCCCCCTCCTACGAGCAGTACTTC.

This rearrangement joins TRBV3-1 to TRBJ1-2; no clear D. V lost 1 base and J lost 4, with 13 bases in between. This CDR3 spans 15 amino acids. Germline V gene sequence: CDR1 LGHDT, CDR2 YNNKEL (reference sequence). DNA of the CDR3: TGTGCCAGCAGCCAAGGCAATTCAGGTAGCTATGGCTACACCTTC. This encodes CASSQGNSGSYGYTF.

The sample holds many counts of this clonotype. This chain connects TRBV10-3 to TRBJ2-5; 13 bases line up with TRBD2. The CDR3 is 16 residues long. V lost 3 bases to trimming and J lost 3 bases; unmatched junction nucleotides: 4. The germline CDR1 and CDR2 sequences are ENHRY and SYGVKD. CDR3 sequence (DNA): TGTGCCATCAGTGATTCCGGGACTAGCGGGAAAGAGACCCAGTACTTC. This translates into CAISDSGTSGKETQYF.

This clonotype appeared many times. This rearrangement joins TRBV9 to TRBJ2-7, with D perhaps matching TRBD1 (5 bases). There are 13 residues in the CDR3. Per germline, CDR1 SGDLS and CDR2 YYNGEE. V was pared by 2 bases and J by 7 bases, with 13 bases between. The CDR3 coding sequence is TGTGCCAGCAGCGTTGGAGTCAGGGATGAGCAGTACTTC. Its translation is CASSVGVRDEQYF.